This T cell receptor (beta chain) was captured in a study of PD-L1 blockade in urothelial cancer. The overall study: Study patients had been treated with 0 to 3 previous chemotherapy regimens. Study results and caveats: Survival was better when pretreatment blood TCR clonality fell below the median.

Measured with immunoSEQ multiplex PCR; TCRdb has only the in-frame clones, and not every one. Of some 41,000 clones listed, approximately 90% were seen once; the top ten hold less than 4%. Details on this clone: Its antigen is not identified.

Patients were living with locally advanced or metastatic urothelial carcinoma. For each patient, 1 to 8 samples were obtained, pretreatment and on-treatment. This CDR3 is 15 amino acids long. Germline loops: CDR1 SGHNT, CDR2 YYREEE (reference sequence). The V end was cut by 0 bases, the J end by 6 bases, with 12 bases between. The chain joins TRBV5-4 to TRBJ1-4; D gene ambiguous. Material: PBMCs, obtained around atezolizumab (anti-PD-L1) treatment. The origin of this receptor is an older man with urothelial cancer. The CDR3 DNA reads as TGTGCCAGCAGCTTGGTAGGAGGGAGGGATGAAAAACTGTTTTTT. Encoded protein: CASSLVGGRDEKLFF. Variable domain in full (rest from reference TRBV5-4 and TRBJ1-4): ETGVTQSPTHLIKTRGQQVTLRCSSQSGHNTVSWYQQALGQGPQFIFQYYREEENGRGNFPPRFSGLQFPNYSSELNVNALELDDSALYLCASSLVGGRDEKLFFGSGTQLSVL.